This T cell receptor beta chain originates from a study of cytomegalovirus exposure and HLA in healthy donors (dated by TCRdb to 2016 to 2017). A note on the overall study: According to a later analysis, one platform produced both the roughly 120 validation repertoires and the approximately 660 repertoires of the first cohort. To predict cytomegalovirus infection status, the study combined high-throughput TCR immunosequencing, statistical association of individual TCRs with disease status, and machine learning. Besides the first cohort of approximately 710 subjects, a separate validation cohort made up of over 95 different subjects was used. The study aimed to test whether cataloging public T cell receptors could reveal signatures of past pathogen exposure. Beyond this particular receptor, the publication reports: All 120 or so repertoires were used to score co-occurrence in the validation cohort in a later analysis, because that analysis had no HLA typing for the cohort. In vitro tests confirmed that a few of the cytomegalovirus-associated TCR beta chains recognize cytomegalovirus antigens. It was suggested by the authors that the approach could potentially be generalized to other disease states and immunological phenotypes. Most TCR sequences were observed very rarely across donors, whereas some public TCRs were present in many individuals. Cytomegalovirus status was reported to be diagnosed by the classifier with high specificity and sensitivity in both the original and validation cohorts. Of the cluster scores, approximately 94% were above 0 in a later analysis, which found that TCRs clustered in the first cohort also tended to co-occur in the 95 to 150 validation repertoires. A total of about 150 TCR beta chains were listed by the study as associated with cytomegalovirus.

The CDR3 starts with the cysteine, ends with the phenylalanine, and has 13 residues. Only the CDR3 part of the read is kept: 39 bases, read in frame from the first base. The junction carries 7 bases between V and J, which are trimmed by 3 bases and 7 bases respectively. For CDR1 and CDR2, the germline V gene lists MGHRA and YSYEKL. Note on this clone: What this receptor recognizes is not known. No much larger clone is present one base from it, and per-base qualities are unavailable.

Libraries were built with the immunoSEQ multiplex PCR assay. In the authors' own workflow: A statistical classification framework was developed to diagnose cytomegalovirus status using the catalog of TCR beta chain sequences. The table comes from immuneACCESS by way of TCRdb, which keeps in-frame sequences with V and J called. Part of the clones is missing from these tables; in studies checked, under half for an unresolved V gene and the rest for unknown reasons. From that table come the V and J calls and clone size; the DNA was used to work out D and trimming. The table for this sample lists 120,000 to 150,000 clones; 91% of them were counted only once. The leading ten clones occupy approximately 0.7% of the sample. Separate from the approximately 670-subject first cohort, the validation cohort of some 130 subjects was the group to which the donors belonged.

This chain joins TRBV4-1 to TRBJ1-6; a confident D gene designation cannot be given. The sequence was obtained from a young man in good health and CMV-seronegative. Sequenced sample: PBMCs. The CDR3 sequence is CASSQFSNSPLHF. The DNA sequence is as follows: TGCGCCAGCAGCCAGTTTTCGAATTCACCCCTCCACTTT.